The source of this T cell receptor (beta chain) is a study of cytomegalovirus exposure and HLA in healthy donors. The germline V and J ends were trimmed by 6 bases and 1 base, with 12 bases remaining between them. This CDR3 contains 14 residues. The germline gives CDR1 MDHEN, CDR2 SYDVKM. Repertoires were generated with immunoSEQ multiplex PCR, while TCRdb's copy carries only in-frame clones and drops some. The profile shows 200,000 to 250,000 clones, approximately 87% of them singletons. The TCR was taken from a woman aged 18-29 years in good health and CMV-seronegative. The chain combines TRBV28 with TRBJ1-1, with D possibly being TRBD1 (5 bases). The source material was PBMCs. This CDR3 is CASSPGGGNTEAFF. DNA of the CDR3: TGTGCCAGCAGCCCCGGGGGTGGGAACACTGAAGCTTTCTTT.